These 5 T cell receptor beta chains share one sample of origin, sequenced in a study of post-analysis software for immune sequencing data. Study results and limitations: With TRBV5-6, TRBV5-1 and TRBV20-1 included, about five TRBV segments were more frequent in patients than in controls.

No antigens are known for them. Presence of unique molecular identifiers characterized the TCR beta cDNA libraries. TCRdb itself ran the PCR reads through MiXCR, one entry per CDR3 protein. The repertoire holds 700,000 to 900,000 distinct CDR3 sequences, roughly 46% seen once, with roughly 4.9% in the top ten. Sequenced material: blood. Source of these receptors: a girl aged 5 to 17 with multiple sclerosis.

The gene calls are TRBV4-3 and TRBJ2-7, with D perhaps TRBD1 (6 bases). Germline V gene sequence: CDR1 LGHNA, CDR2 YSLEER. The V end was cut by 0 bases, the J end by 3 bases, with 9 bases between. This CDR3 has 14 residues. The CDR3 nucleotides read TGCGCCAGCAGCCAAGATTTAGGGGGCTACGAGCAGTACTTC. This encodes CASSQDLGGYEQYF.

The chain couples TRBV20-1 to TRBJ1-1; 7 bases agree with TRBD1. J was trimmed by 1 base and V by 5 bases; bases with no gene match: 4. CDR3 length: 13 residues. Germline lookup yields CDR1 DFQATT and CDR2 SNEGSKA (reference sequence). CDR3 protein: CSARRQGNTEAFF. In nucleotides, the CDR3 is TGCAGTGCTCGACGACAGGGGAACACTGAAGCTTTCTTT.

This chain connects TRBV7-2 to TRBJ2-1; 8 nucleotides align to TRBD2. The CDR3 contains 12 residues. CDR1 is SGHTA, CDR2 FQGNSA, per germline. V gave up 1 base and J gave up 14 bases; unmatched junction bases: 4. CDR3 region: CASSLDFGGEFF. The CDR3 DNA reads as TGTGCCAGCAGCTTAGATTTCGGGGGGGAGTTCTTC.

The rearrangement uses TRBV5-5 and TRBJ2-7, with 12 bases fitting TRBD1. CDR1 and CDR2 from the germline V gene are SGHKS and YYEKEE (reference sequence). CDR3 length: 15 residues. The J segment lost 4 bases and the V segment lost 2 bases, leaving 4 bases of the junction unmatched. CDR3 DNA sequence: TGTGCCAGCAGCTTAGGGACAGGGGGCCAATACGAGCAGTACTTC. As protein: CASSLGTGGQYEQYF.

The rearrangement links TRBV24-1 to TRBJ2-5, with a possible D match to TRBD1 (5 bases). Trimming took 4 bases from V and 2 from J, leaving 22 bases between them. Germline lookup yields CDR1 KGHDR and CDR2 SFDVKD. The CDR3 spans 18 residues. CDR3 in DNA: TGTGCCACCAGTGACGGCGTGGGAATTCGCAGGGATCAAGAGACCCAGTACTTC. As protein: CATSDGVGIRRDQETQYF.